These 10 T cell receptor beta chains were sequenced from one sample in a study of shared T cell receptors in the human thymus. Profiling relied on immunoSEQ multiplex PCR, and the TCRdb table lists in-frame clones only, not all of them. The sample consists of under 700,000 clones, 75% to 80% of them appearing once. This sample was shared with a second study, whose subject was human thymus T cells.

Sequencing was performed on thymocytes. These receptor sequences come from a boy in the first two years of life with a congenital heart defect.

The V gene is TRBV5-1, the J gene TRBJ2-1, with TRBD2 matching over 15 bases. This CDR3 has 20 residues. J lost 7 bases, V lost 0 bases, and 14 bases had no gene match. CDR1 is SGHRS and CDR2 is YFSETQ in the germline V gene. CDR3 coding DNA: TGCGCCAGCAGCTTGGAAGAGGGCGGACTAGCGGGAGGGCCGGGGAATGAGCAGTTCTTC. Encoded protein: CASSLEEGGLAGGPGNEQFF. Full variable domain (missing parts from reference TRBV5-1 and TRBJ2-1): KAGVTQTPRYLIKTRGQQVTLSCSPISGHRSVSWYQQTPGQGLQFLFEYFSETQRNKGNFPGRFSGRQFSNSRSEMNVSTLELGDSALYLCASSLEEGGLAGGPGNEQFFGPGTRLTVL.

This chain links TRBV7-2 with TRBJ2-3, with TRBD2 identical over 11 bases. J lost 3 bases, V lost 5 bases, and 13 bases had no gene match. Germline CDR1 reads SGHTA; CDR2 reads FQGNSA. The CDR3 loop spans 18 amino acids. The DNA of the CDR3 is TGTGCCAGCAGCCGGGCATTTAGCGGGAGGGCCATGACAGATACGCAGTATTTT. Protein sequence: CASSRAFSGRAMTDTQYF.

The chain has TRBV23-1 and TRBJ1-1, with TRBD1 matching 7 bases. TRBV23-1 is marked as an open reading frame, function uncertain. This CDR3 spans 14 amino acids. Written as DNA, the CDR3 is TGCGCTCCAAGGCCCGGACAGGCGAACACTGAAGCTTTCTTT. It encodes CAPRPGQANTEAFF.

The chain is built from TRBV7-9 and TRBJ2-7; 8 positions match TRBD2. Germline values: CDR1 SEHNR, CDR2 FQNEAQ (reference sequence). V shed 1 base, J shed 9 bases, and the junction held 23 bases outside the gene matches. The CDR3 length is 19 residues. CDR3 amino acids: CASSLEAGGRLPTRGWQYF. The CDR3, as DNA: TGTGCCAGCAGCTTAGAAGCGGGCGGGAGGTTACCTACGAGAGGTTGGCAGTACTTC.

V gene TRBV19 combines with J gene TRBJ2-7, with 10 bases aligning to TRBD2. The V gene end was trimmed by 5 bases and the J gene end by 4 bases; junction bases not matched to a gene: 17. This CDR3 contains 18 residues. CDR1 is LNHDA and CDR2 is SQIVND in the germline V gene (reference sequence). CDR3 residues: CASSPSGASGSVWYEQYF. The CDR3 DNA reads as TGTGCCAGTAGTCCATCCGGGGCTAGCGGGAGTGTATGGTACGAGCAGTACTTC.

The J gene is TRBJ1-5, the V gene TRBV4-1, with 7 bases matching TRBD1. J lost 4 bases, V lost 4 bases, and 16 bases had no gene match. Per the germline V gene, CDR1 is MGHRA and CDR2 is YSYEKL. The CDR3 loop spans 18 amino acids. This chain's CDR3 is CASSPRVWNRGFNQPQHF. The CDR3 bases are TGCGCCAGCAGCCCAAGAGTTTGGAACAGGGGTTTTAATCAGCCCCAGCATTTT.

This chain links TRBV14 with TRBJ2-2, with 11 bases matching TRBD1. The CDR3 sequence is 16 residues long. Germline V gene sequence: CDR1 SGHDN, CDR2 FVKESK. The J segment lost 7 bases and the V segment lost 3 bases, leaving 7 bases of the junction unmatched. As DNA, the CDR3 is TGTGCCAGCAGCCAGGACAGGGGGCTCGTTAACGGGGAGCTGTTTTTT. It encodes CASSQDRGLVNGELFF.

The chain carries TRBV5-1 and TRBJ2-7; TRBD2 agrees at 7 bases. The CDR3 sequence is 17 residues long. V dropped 5 bases and J dropped 0; count of bases not matched to a gene: 14. Germline V gives CDR1 SGHRS, CDR2 YFSETQ. The CDR3 loop is CASRVEVGTIDSYEQYF. DNA for the CDR3: TGCGCCAGCAGGGTTGAGGTCGGGACTATTGACTCCTACGAGCAGTACTTC.

This clone appeared a single time. V is TRBV18 and J is TRBJ2-3; 10 nucleotides line up with TRBD2. The trim removed 3 bases at V and 3 bases at J, leaving 9 bases unmatched. The CDR3 has 17 amino acids. The germline V gene encodes CDR1 KGHSH and CDR2 LQKENI. CDR3 in DNA: TGTGCCAGCTCACCCCTAGCGGGAGTTGGGGGGACAGATACGCAGTATTTT. It is translated as CASSPLAGVGGTDTQYF. Full variable domain (remainder filled in from reference TRBV18 and TRBJ2-3): NAGVMQNPRHLVRRRGQEARLRCSPMKGHSHVYWYRQLPEEGLKFMVYLQKENIIDESGMPKERFSAEFPKEGPSILRIQQVVRGDSAAYFCASSPLAGVGGTDTQYFGPGTRLTVL.

This chain uses TRBV4-3 with TRBJ1-2, with 7 bases lining up with TRBD1. CDR1 LGHNA and CDR2 YSLEER come from the germline V gene. The CDR3 is 20 amino acids. Trimming cost V 0 bases and J 1 base; bases outside gene matches: 17. The CDR3 here is CASSQDGSGTDKRYNYGYTF. DNA of the CDR3: TGCGCCAGCAGCCAAGACGGGTCTGGGACAGACAAGCGTTATAACTATGGCTACACCTTC.